These 8 T cell receptor beta chains share one sample of origin, sequenced in a study of T cell responses to AZD1222 COVID-19 vaccine. Data came from immunoSEQ multiplex PCR; TCRdb stores just in-frame clones and leaves some out. The repertoire includes about 86,000 clones, more than 70% of them detected once, and 2.2% sits in the top ten. Material: peripheral blood, obtained on day 0 of AZD1222 vaccination. These receptor sequences come from an adult in good health.

This clone was observed a handful of times. CDR3: CASGPWTANTGELFF. The CDR3 region has the DNA TGTGCTAGTGGGCCATGGACAGCGAACACCGGGGAGCTGTTTTTT. V and J are TRBV12-5 and TRBJ2-2; possible D gene TRBD1, 6 bases. The length of the CDR3 is 15 residues. The V gene's germline CDR1 is LGHNT and CDR2 FRNRAP. V was shortened by 6 bases and J by 0 bases, with 11 bases between the two germline ends.

The V call is TRBV7-2, the J call TRBJ1-6; D not certain. Trimming left V 6 bases short and J 9 bases short, with 24 bases between. Per the germline V gene, CDR1 is SGHTA and CDR2 is FQGNSA. The CDR3 runs to 17 residues. CDR3 residues: CASRFSVGAEGASPLHF. The CDR3 coding sequence is TGTGCCAGCAGATTTTCGGTGGGTGCGGAGGGTGCTTCACCCCTCCACTTT.

The chain employs TRBV27 and TRBJ1-5; TRBD1 aligns across 8 bases. The CDR3 covers 15 residues. Germline CDR1 MNHEY, CDR2 SMNVEV (reference sequence). With V trimmed by 3 bases and J by 4 bases, 5 bases remained unmatched. CDR3 amino acids: CASSFGQGANQPQHF. The CDR3 region has the DNA TGTGCCAGCAGTTTCGGGCAGGGGGCAAATCAGCCCCAGCATTTT.

For the CDR3, the DNA is TGTGCCAGCAGCCACCAAGCGGGGAGCTCCTACAATGAGCAGTTCTTC. This codes for CASSHQAGSSYNEQFF. The gene calls are TRBV3-1 (or the pseudogene TRBV3-2) and TRBJ2-1, with 7 positions matching TRBD2. Unmatched junction bases numbered 5, after V lost 3 bases and J lost 0 bases. This CDR3 has 16 amino acids. Per the germline V gene, CDR1 is LGHDT and CDR2 is YNNKEL (reference sequence).

V is TRBV3-1 (or the pseudogene TRBV3-2) and J is TRBJ2-1; TRBD1 might be the D (5 bases). V was shortened by 3 bases and J by 2 bases, with 11 bases between the two germline ends. The CDR3 length is 15 residues. The germline V gene has CDR1 LGHDT and CDR2 YNNKEL (reference sequence). This CDR3 is CASSQPQGAYNEQFF. The CDR3 DNA is TGTGCCAGCAGCCAGCCCCAGGGTGCCTACAATGAGCAGTTCTTC.

A note on this clone: The same CDR3 also results from other DNA sequences found in this sample. V gene TRBV18 combines with J gene TRBJ2-2; TRBD2 aligns across 7 bases. The V gene's germline CDR1 is KGHSH and CDR2 LQKENI. The CDR3 sequence is 15 residues long. V lost 3 bases to trimming and J lost 2 bases; unmatched junction nucleotides: 3. CDR3 nucleotides: TGTGCCAGCTCACCGGCTAGCGGCAACACCGGGGAGCTGTTTTTT. This encodes CASSPASGNTGELFF.

J is TRBJ1-1 and V is TRBV5-1; D may be TRBD1 (5 bases). Germline lookup yields CDR1 SGHRS and CDR2 YFSETQ. The CDR3 extends over 15 amino acids. Trimming removed 1 base at V and 1 base at J, with 11 bases between. CDR3 in amino acids: CASSLTRQKNTEAFF. The CDR3 DNA sequence: TGCGCCAGCAGCTTGACGAGACAGAAGAACACTGAAGCTTTCTTT. The full variable domain, rest sourced from reference TRBV5-1 and TRBJ1-1, is KAGVTQTPRYLIKTRGQQVTLSCSPISGHRSVSWYQQTPGQGLQFLFEYFSETQRNKGNFPGRFSGRQFSNSRSEMNVSTLELGDSALYLCASSLTRQKNTEAFFGQGTRLTVV.

This chain connects TRBV4-3 to TRBJ1-4, with 9 bases that match TRBD1. Trimming cost V 1 base and J 3 bases; bases outside gene matches: 9. Germline CDR1 LGHNA, CDR2 YSLEER. CDR3 length: 18 amino acids. In DNA form, the CDR3 reads TGCGCCAGCAGCCAAGCCCGGGACAGGGCAGGGGCTAATGAAAAACTGTTTTTT. Encoded protein: CASSQARDRAGANEKLFF.